The sequence of this T cell receptor (beta chain) was determined in a study of blood T cell repertoires in COVID-19. Study context: Material from acute and convalescent COVID-19 was sourced from the United States, Italy and Spain. Nucleic acid was either cDNA or gDNA, and it came from T cells, B-cell-depleted T cells, or PBMCs.

Original methodology: Estimation of nucleated cell counts relied on the amplification of reference gene primers. The repertoire was sequenced with immunoSEQ multiplex PCR; TCRdb's copy has only in-frame clones and lacks some. V and J calls and clone size are copied from that table; D and trimming were computed from the DNA. This sample has 60,000 to 70,000 clones, with around four fifths found just once. This CDR3 has 15 amino acids. Trimming took off 0 bases at V and 1 base at J, with 8 bases between the two ends. Germline V gene lookup returns CDR1 LNHNV and CDR2 YYDKDF (reference sequence). The rearrangement uses TRBV15 and TRBJ2-3, with D possibly TRBD2 on 5 matching bases. The specimen sequenced was peripheral blood. The source is a human donor in a cohort sampled during active COVID-19. The CDR3 DNA reads TGTGCCACCAGCAGAGATATGAGGGGCACAGATACGCAGTATTTT. It specifies CATSRDMRGTDTQYF.